The entry below describes one T cell receptor (beta chain). These data are taken from a study of OX40 agonist ivuxolimab in advanced cancers. The data were produced by immunoSEQ multiplex PCR, yet TCRdb's version contains in-frame clones alone and is incomplete. The top ten clones hold around 2% of a sample with around 70,000 clones, 85% of them seen once. In germline, CDR1 is SEHNR, CDR2 FQNEAQ (reference sequence). This CDR3 is 13 amino acids long. The V gene lost 1 base and the J gene lost 6 bases, with 7 bases spanning the gap. This clonotype was obtained from an adult with an advanced solid tumor such as melanoma, head and neck, liver or kidney cancer. The gene calls are TRBV7-9 and TRBJ1-5, with D unclear. Sequencing was performed on CD4+ or CD8+ T cells sorted from blood, taken in a trial of the OX40 agonist ivuxolimab. CDR3 sequence reads: CASSLVGSQPQHF. The DNA for the CDR3 is TGTGCCAGCAGCTTAGTTGGGTCTCAGCCCCAGCATTTT.